These 21 T cell receptor beta chains were all obtained from the same sample, sequenced in a study of shared clonotypes between healthy human individuals. Sequencing used immunoSEQ multiplex PCR; TCRdb keeps in-frame clones, though not all of them. The sample holds roughly 2,300,000 clones, under 95% seen once. Specimen: naive CD4+ T cells from PBMCs. Subset of the sample: CD45RA+ positively selected. The receptors come from a man aged 18 to 30 in good health. Some clones in this sample may be carry-over from other donors' samples.

This chain links TRBV6-5 with TRBJ2-7, with 10 bases matching TRBD1. Germline CDR1 MNHEY, CDR2 SVGAGI. The J segment lost 3 bases and the V segment lost 6 bases, leaving 8 bases of the junction unmatched. CDR3 length: 15 amino acids. CDR3 sequence reads: CASSLGQGSIYEQYF. As DNA, the CDR3 is TGTGCCAGCAGCCTGGGACAGGGGTCGATCTACGAGCAGTACTTC.

Comment on this clone: Other DNA sequences in the sample encode the same CDR3. The rearrangement links TRBV30 to TRBJ2-7; D possibly corresponds to TRBD1 (5 bases). The germline V gene has CDR1 GTSNPN and CDR2 SVGIG (reference sequence). The CDR3 contains 11 residues. Deletions cut 3 bases from V and 5 bases from J, with 8 bases between. In DNA form, the CDR3 reads TGTGCCTGGAGCGTAGGGGACGAGCAGTACTTC. The encoded protein is CAWSVGDEQYF.

Only one count was recorded for this clone. Different DNA sequences within this sample yield the same CDR3. The CDR3 DNA is TGTGCCAGCAGCTTGGGCACCGGGGAGCTGTTTTTT. As protein: CASSLGTGELFF. The J gene is TRBJ2-2, the V gene TRBV7-9, with D unclear. The V end lost 3 bases, the J end lost 4 bases, and 3 bases lay between the germline ends. Germline-derived CDR1 and CDR2 are SEHNR and FQNEAQ (reference sequence). This CDR3 contains 12 residues.

This sequence joins TRBV7-6 and TRBJ1-4; 9 positions match TRBD1. Germline V gene sequence: CDR1 SGHVS, CDR2 FNYEAQ. CDR3 size: 16 residues. V was clipped by 5 bases and J by 1 base; unmatched bases: 5. As DNA, the CDR3 is TGTGCCAGCAGCCTAGACAGGGGGATAACTAATGAAAAACTGTTTTTT. It translates to CASSLDRGITNEKLFF.

The chain joins TRBV12-5 to TRBJ2-2; D uncertain. The CDR3 has 14 residues. The V end was cut by 1 base, the J end by 3 bases, with 6 bases between. CDR1 and CDR2 (germline): LGHNT, FRNRAP. CDR3 nucleotides: TGTGCTAGTGGTTTGGCACACGACACCGGGGAGCTGTTTTTT. This encodes CASGLAHDTGELFF.

The chain employs TRBV10-2 and TRBJ2-7; D remains ambiguous. Germline CDR1 and CDR2: WSHSY and SAAADI. Trimming removed 4 bases from V and 4 bases from J, with 8 bases in between. This CDR3 region has 12 residues. Here the CDR3 DNA reads TGCGCCAGCAGTGCCGACGAATACGAGCAGTACTTC. As protein: CASSADEYEQYF.

The chain recombines TRBV5-4 with TRBJ2-3; D perhaps matches TRBD2 (6 bases). The CDR3 consists of 14 residues. Between the trimmed V and J ends, which lost 1 base and 8 bases, there was a span of 14 bases. CDR1 and CDR2 from the germline V gene are SGHNT and YYREEE (reference sequence). CDR3 in DNA: TGTGCCAGCAGCTTGAGCAGGGACGGGGGTACGCAGTATTTT. This translates into CASSLSRDGGTQYF.

The sample holds one count of this clone. This chain joins TRBV28 and TRBJ2-1, with D perhaps being TRBD1 or TRBD2 (6 bases each). Germline CDR1 is MDHEN and CDR2 is SYDVKM. The CDR3 sequence is 16 residues long. V lost 3 bases and J lost 4, with 16 bases in between. Here the CDR3 DNA reads TGTGCCAGCAGTTTTCGTGGGGGGCTTAGGTACAATGAGCAGTTCTTC. Protein: CASSFRGGLRYNEQFF. Variable domain in full (rest from reference TRBV28 and TRBJ2-1): DVKVTQSSRYLVKRTGEKVFLECVQDMDHENMFWYRQDPGLGLRLIYFSYDVKMKEKGDIPEGYSVSREKKERFSLILESASTNQTSMYLCASSFRGGLRYNEQFFGPGTRLTVL.

The J gene is TRBJ2-4, the V gene TRBV29-1; D ambiguous. The length of the CDR3 is 13 residues. Germline CDR1 and CDR2: SQVTM and ANQGSEA. V dropped 3 bases and J dropped 7 bases, with 13 bases sitting between them. CDR3 sequence reads: CSVDPGPPNIQYF. In DNA, the CDR3 is TGCAGCGTTGATCCCGGACCACCCAACATTCAGTACTTC.

V usage is TRBV29-1 and J usage is TRBJ1-1, with D possibly matching TRBD1 (5 bases). Trimming took off 0 bases at V and 1 base at J, with 12 bases between the two ends. The germline V gene encodes CDR1 SQVTM and CDR2 ANQGSEA. CDR3 length: 15 amino acids. As DNA, the CDR3 is TGCAGCGTTGAAGAGCTAGGGACGGAGAACACTGAAGCTTTCTTT. It yields the protein CSVEELGTENTEAFF.

This sequence joins TRBV7-8 and TRBJ2-2, with D unresolved. CDR1 and CDR2 (germline): SGHVS, FQNEAQ. Trimming left V 8 bases short and J 3 bases short, with 16 bases between. This CDR3 has 15 residues. CDR3: CASGRTDVHTGELFF. CDR3 nucleotides: TGTGCCAGCGGTCGGACGGACGTACACACCGGGGAGCTGTTTTTT.

This chain connects TRBV6-5 to TRBJ2-7; TRBD2 is a possible D gene (7 bases). The CDR3 length is 15 residues. Germline V gene data show CDR1 as MNHEY and CDR2 as SVGAGI. Deletions cut 0 bases from V and 2 bases from J, with 11 bases between. The CDR3 here is CASSYSRGAAYEQYF. The CDR3 region has the DNA TGTGCCAGCAGTTACTCACGGGGGGCTGCCTACGAGCAGTACTTC.

The chain has TRBV18 and TRBJ2-5; D may be TRBD1 or TRBD2 (5 bases each). CDR1 and CDR2 from the germline V gene are KGHSH and LQKENI. The CDR3 spans 15 residues. V was cut by 1 base and J by 5 bases, with 14 bases left in between. CDR3 in amino acids: CASSPLERGGETQYF. The CDR3 region has the DNA TGTGCCAGCTCACCACTTGAGAGGGGTGGCGAGACCCAGTACTTC. Full variable domain (rest looked up from reference TRBV18 and TRBJ2-5): NAGVMQNPRHLVRRRGQEARLRCSPMKGHSHVYWYRQLPEEGLKFMVYLQKENIIDESGMPKERFSAEFPKEGPSILRIQQVVRGDSAAYFCASSPLERGGETQYFGPGTRLLVL.

V and J are TRBV7-9 and TRBJ1-1; D may be TRBD1 (6 bases). This CDR3 region has 14 residues. Germline V gives CDR1 SEHNR, CDR2 FQNEAQ (reference sequence). V gave up 5 bases and J gave up 5 bases, with 15 bases separating them. CDR3 sequence reads: CASSVQGGLTEAFF. CDR3 coding DNA: TGTGCCAGCAGCGTACAGGGAGGTTTGACTGAAGCTTTCTTT. The whole variable domain, remainder taken from reference TRBV7-9 and TRBJ1-1, is DTGVSQNPRHKITKRGQNVTFRCDPISEHNRLYWYRQTLGQGPEFLTYFQNEAQLEKSRLLSDRFSAERPKGSFSTLEIQRTEQGDSAMYLCASSVQGGLTEAFFGQGTRLTVV.

The chain employs TRBV15 and TRBJ2-1, with 7 positions matching TRBD1. CDR1 is LNHNV and CDR2 is YYDKDF in the germline V gene (reference sequence). The CDR3 sequence is 17 residues long. The ends lost 0 bases at V and 1 base at J; junction bases unmatched: 6. CDR3 in DNA: TGTGCCACCAGCAGAGATCCAAACAGGGGATCCTACAATGAGCAGTTCTTC. Translating gives CATSRDPNRGSYNEQFF.

The chain carries TRBV7-2 and TRBJ2-1, with TRBD2 matching 12 bases. After removal of 5 bases from V and 8 bases from J, the junction contained 7 bases not matched to a gene. Germline lookup yields CDR1 SGHTA and CDR2 FQGNSA. This CDR3 has 15 amino acids. The CDR3 region is CASSLRTSGNDEQFF. The CDR3, as DNA: TGTGCCAGCAGCCTGCGGACTAGCGGGAACGATGAGCAGTTCTTC.

The rearrangement uses TRBV7-2 and TRBJ2-4; D not resolved. V lost 4 bases and J 0 bases, leaving 13 bases between the germline ends. Germline CDR1 is SGHTA and CDR2 is FQGNSA. The CDR3 has 16 amino acids. The CDR3 sequence: CASSSLRALAKNIQYF. In DNA, the CDR3 is TGTGCCAGCAGCTCCCTACGCGCCCTAGCCAAAAACATTCAGTACTTC.

The chain employs TRBV9 and TRBJ1-2; perhaps TRBD1 as D (5 bases). CDR1 and CDR2 from the germline V gene are SGDLS and YYNGEE. Trimming took 4 bases from V and 4 from J, leaving 17 bases between them. There are 15 residues in the CDR3. The CDR3 DNA follows: TGTGCCAGCAGCACAAAACGGGGGTCCCCCTATGGCTACACCTTC. Its protein is CASSTKRGSPYGYTF.

This rearrangement joins TRBV9 to TRBJ2-3; possibly TRBD1 or TRBD2 for D (5 bases each). Germline V gives CDR1 SGDLS, CDR2 YYNGEE. V lost 4 bases and J 2 bases, leaving 14 bases between the germline ends. This CDR3 comprises 15 residues. The CDR3 DNA reads TGTGCCAGCAGCCCCGGGACGATCCACACAGATACGCAGTATTTT. Translated: CASSPGTIHTDTQYF.

V and J are TRBV7-6 and TRBJ2-2; 10 bases line up with TRBD2. The CDR3 is 16 residues long. CDR1 is SGHVS and CDR2 is FNYEAQ in the germline V gene. V lost 1 base and J lost 6; bases outside the gene matches: 5. DNA for the CDR3: TGTGCCAGCAGCTTAGTCCCTAGCGGGGGCCCCGGGGAGCTGTTTTTT. Translated, it gives CASSLVPSGGPGELFF.

This chain joins TRBV6-4 and TRBJ2-3, with D tentatively TRBD2 (5 bases). V was trimmed by 7 bases and J by 4 bases, leaving 12 bases between them. Germline values: CDR1 MRHNA, CDR2 SNTAGT. This CDR3 comprises 13 residues. CDR3 nucleotide sequence: TGTGCCAGCATCCGGCGGGCGGCAGATACGCAGTATTTT. It encodes CASIRRAADTQYF.